The 30 T cell receptor beta chains reported below all come from one sample, sequenced in a study of cytomegalovirus exposure and HLA in healthy donors. The PCR contained 60 Vbeta and 13 Jbeta primers. This table comes from immunoSEQ multiplex PCR, and its TCRdb copy is limited to in-frame clones, with some not included. The sample has under 70,000 clones, about two thirds seen once; the top ten hold approximately 2.2%. The material sequenced was PBMCs. These receptor sequences come from a young woman in good health and CMV-seronegative.

As concerns this clone: One end of the junction does not line up with germline, which may come from a read error. The rearrangement joins TRBV7-6 to TRBJ1-2; D uncertain. The CDR3 totals 14 residues. Looked up from germline, CDR1 is SGHVS and CDR2 is FNYEAQ. The CDR3 here is CASSLTDDGYGCTF. The CDR3 DNA sequence: TGTGCCAGCAGCTTAACAGACGATGGATATGGCTGCACCTTC.

This chain links TRBV30 with TRBJ1-1, with D tentatively TRBD1 (6 bases). CDR1 and CDR2 (germline): GTSNPN, SVGIG (reference sequence). CDR3 length: 12 amino acids. V was shortened by 2 bases and J by 11 bases, with 15 bases between the two germline ends. The CDR3 reads CAWSSARGGAFF. DNA of the CDR3: TGTGCCTGGAGTTCGGCTAGAGGGGGTGCTTTCTTT.

This chain uses TRBV28 with TRBJ1-1; 8 bases align to TRBD1. From germline, CDR1 is MDHEN and CDR2 SYDVKM. This CDR3 has 16 residues. Trimming at V came to 1 base and at J to 3 bases, leaving 7 bases not matched to a gene. CDR3 in DNA: TGTGCCAGCAGTTTATTGTACAGGGGGGGGGACACTGAAGCTTTCTTT. The encoded protein is CASSLLYRGGDTEAFF.

This sequence joins TRBV4-1 and TRBJ2-2, with TRBD2 identical over 7 bases. Germline-derived CDR1 and CDR2 are MGHRA and YSYEKL. The CDR3 runs 16 residues. The V gene end was trimmed by 2 bases and the J gene end by 3 bases; junction bases not matched to a gene: 6. CDR3 DNA: TGCGCCAGCAGCCAATTTTGGCGGGGGTACACCGGGGAGCTGTTTTTT. Residues: CASSQFWRGYTGELFF.

There are a few counts of this clone. This chain joins TRBV7-9 and TRBJ2-5; 11 bases map to TRBD2. The germline CDR1 and CDR2 sequences are SEHNR and FQNEAQ (reference sequence). This CDR3 is 15 amino acids long. V trimming: 5 bases; J trimming: 7 bases; junction bases outside the gene matches: 9. CDR3 loop: CASSPRSSGGVTQYF. The CDR3 nucleotides are TGTGCCAGCAGCCCCCGTAGTAGCGGGGGGGTGACCCAGTACTTC.

Points on this clone: This may be a read error, as it is one base from a much larger clone. The CDR3 here is CASSPGTGGHEQYF. The CDR3 bases are TGTGCCAGCAGCCCCGGGACAGGAGGACACGAGCAGTACTTC. This sequence joins TRBV5-6 and TRBJ2-7, with TRBD1 matching over 8 bases. CDR3 size: 14 residues. Germline CDR1 reads SGHDT; CDR2 reads YYEEEE. With V trimmed by 4 bases and J by 5 bases, 8 bases remained unmatched.

The V call is TRBV12-5, the J call TRBJ2-2; no clear D. This CDR3 has 13 amino acids. The V end was cut by 6 bases, the J end by 0 bases, with 5 bases between. CDR1 is LGHNT and CDR2 is FRNRAP in the germline V gene. CDR3 sequence: CASGATNTGELFF. The CDR3 nucleotides read TGTGCTAGTGGGGCAACGAACACCGGGGAGCTGTTTTTT.

The V and J genes are TRBV2 and TRBJ1-3; possible D gene TRBD1, 5 bases. Germline CDR1 and CDR2: SNHLY and FYNNEI. V lost 3 bases to trimming and J lost 3 bases, with 15 bases between them. This CDR3 contains 16 residues. The CDR3: CASSEQGVESGNTIYF. The DNA for the CDR3 is TGTGCCAGCAGTGAGCAAGGGGTCGAGAGTGGAAACACCATATATTTT.

This clone was recorded once. The chain is built from TRBV19 and TRBJ2-7; TRBD1 matches at 8 bases. Germline CDR1 reads LNHDA; CDR2 reads SQIVND (reference sequence). The CDR3 is 13 amino acids. CDR3 DNA sequence: TGTGCAACCCATTCGGGGACAGGCTACGAGCAGTACTTC. Translation gives CATHSGTGYEQYF.

There are a few counts of this clone. The rearrangement joins TRBV19 to TRBJ2-2; perhaps TRBD2 as D (7 bases). Per the germline V gene, CDR1 is LNHDA and CDR2 is SQIVND (reference sequence). Trimming removed 8 bases from V and 0 bases from J, with 16 bases in between. This CDR3 comprises 16 residues. This chain's CDR3 is CASSGGGPTNTGELFF. In DNA form, the CDR3 reads TGTGCCAGTTCAGGCGGGGGCCCGACGAACACCGGGGAGCTGTTTTTT.

The chain combines TRBV6-5 with TRBJ2-7; 8 bases align to TRBD1. CDR1 and CDR2 (germline): MNHEY, SVGAGI. This CDR3 has 14 amino acids. V lost 10 bases to trimming and J lost 1 base; unmatched junction nucleotides: 9. DNA for the CDR3: TGTGCCATCTATGGGACAGGAGATTCCTACGAGCAGTACTTC. This encodes CAIYGTGDSYEQYF.

The chain carries TRBV6-1 and TRBJ2-7, with a tentative D call TRBD1 (6 bases). CDR1 is MNHNS and CDR2 is SASEGT in the germline V gene. The CDR3 has 17 residues. Trimming took 2 bases from V and 0 from J, leaving 17 bases between them. Here the CDR3 reads CASSERGWGRNSYEQYF. The CDR3 nucleotides read TGTGCCAGCAGTGAAAGGGGGTGGGGTCGAAACTCCTACGAGCAGTACTTC.

The chain has TRBV29-1 and TRBJ2-7; D possibly uses TRBD1 or TRBD2 (7 bases each). Germline V gene sequence: CDR1 SQVTM, CDR2 ANQGSEA. V was cut by 4 bases and J by 3 bases, with 22 bases left in between. The CDR3 has 16 amino acids. CDR3 protein: CSVGERDSVTFYEQYF. The CDR3 nucleotides read TGCAGCGTTGGAGAGCGGGACAGCGTCACTTTCTACGAGCAGTACTTC.

The chain's CDR3 is CASSYVPQGNQPQHF. CDR3 nucleotides: TGTGCCAGCAGTTACGTGCCGCAGGGCAATCAGCCCCAGCATTTT. The J gene is TRBJ1-5, the V gene TRBV6-5, with D hard to call. V lost 2 bases to trimming and J lost 2 bases, with 10 bases between them. CDR3 length: 15 residues. Germline V CDR1 and CDR2: MNHEY, SVGAGI.

This clone showed up just a few times. The chain uses TRBV10-3 and TRBJ1-5, with 8 bases lining up with TRBD1. After removal of 8 bases from V and 5 bases from J, the junction contained 5 bases not matched to a gene. In germline, CDR1 is ENHRY, CDR2 SYGVKD. This CDR3 contains 13 residues. CDR3 region: CAIGQGGDQPQHF. The CDR3 DNA reads TGTGCCATCGGACAGGGAGGAGATCAGCCCCAGCATTTT.

This clone was recorded a few times. The chain carries TRBV14 and TRBJ2-6; TRBD1 might be the D (6 bases). The CDR3 spans 17 residues. Between the trimmed V and J ends, which lost 1 base and 0 bases, there was a span of 10 bases. Germline V lookup: CDR1 SGHDN, CDR2 FVKESK. The CDR3 bases are TGTGCCAGCAGCCAAGGCCAGGGGATCTCTGGGGCCAACGTCCTGACTTTC. Protein: CASSQGQGISGANVLTF.

The chain recombines TRBV10-2 with TRBJ2-2, with 9 bases aligning to TRBD1. V shed 6 bases and J 3 bases; nucleotides not matched to a gene: 2. Germline assignment: CDR1 WSHSY and CDR2 SAAADI. The CDR3 totals 14 residues. The DNA of the CDR3 is TGCGCCAGCAGGAGGGACAGGGACACCGGGGAGCTGTTTTTT. Protein product: CASRRDRDTGELFF.

The chain links TRBV30 to TRBJ1-4, with 7 positions matching TRBD1. The CDR3 covers 13 residues. The V gene end was trimmed by 8 bases and the J gene end by 8 bases; junction bases not matched to a gene: 11. From germline, CDR1 is GTSNPN and CDR2 SVGIG (reference sequence). The CDR3 loop reads CAATRDSAEKLFF. Written as DNA, the CDR3 is TGTGCCGCGACGAGGGACAGCGCCGAAAAACTGTTTTTT.

This clone was seen a handful of times. J is TRBJ1-2 and V is TRBV4-1, with D tentatively TRBD1 (5 bases). Between the trimmed V and J ends, which lost 0 bases and 4 bases, there was a span of 12 bases. This CDR3 region has 15 residues. Germline V gives CDR1 MGHRA, CDR2 YSYEKL. This chain's CDR3 is CASSQDPTATYGYTF. Here the CDR3 DNA reads TGCGCCAGCAGCCAAGACCCGACAGCCACCTATGGCTACACCTTC.

This chain joins TRBV11-3 and TRBJ1-1, with D tentatively TRBD1 (6 bases). The CDR3 sequence is 16 residues long. V shed 2 bases and J shed 5 bases, with 18 bases lying between them. From germline, CDR1 is SGHNT and CDR2 YENEEA. The CDR3: CASSLSQGPRGTEAFF. CDR3 DNA: TGTGCCAGCAGCTTATCCCAGGGGCCCCGTGGAACTGAAGCTTTCTTT. Full variable domain (outside the CDR3, taken from reference TRBV11-3 and TRBJ1-1): EAGVVQSPRYKIIEKKQPVAFWCNPISGHNTLYWYLQNLGQGPELLIRYENEEAVDDSQLPKDRFSAERLKGVDSTLKIQPAELGDSAVYLCASSLSQGPRGTEAFFGQGTRLTVV.

This chain joins TRBV11-2 and TRBJ1-2; D not resolved. CDR1 is SGHAT and CDR2 is FQNNGV in the germline V gene. There are 14 residues in the CDR3. V lost 3 bases and J 7 bases, leaving 15 bases between the germline ends. CDR3 DNA: TGTGCCAGCAGCTTCGACGGCGGGGTTGGTGGCTACACCTTC. Encoded protein: CASSFDGGVGGYTF.

This clone was detected only a few times. The genes are TRBV27 and TRBJ1-1; the D gene is possibly TRBD1 (5 bases). The CDR3 is 15 amino acids. Germline V gene sequence: CDR1 MNHEY, CDR2 SMNVEV (reference sequence). The V end lost 8 bases, the J end lost 0 bases, and 16 bases lay between the germline ends. The CDR3 sequence is CASGRQGAMNTEAFF. Here the CDR3 DNA reads TGTGCCAGCGGCCGGCAGGGCGCTATGAACACTGAAGCTTTCTTT.

V is TRBV5-1 and J is TRBJ1-1; 7 nucleotides match TRBD1. The CDR3 sequence is 15 residues long. Per the germline V gene, CDR1 is SGHRS and CDR2 is YFSETQ. Unmatched junction bases numbered 6, after V lost 0 bases and J lost 4 bases. The CDR3 region is CASSLDTGVTTEAFF. As DNA, the CDR3 is TGCGCCAGCAGCTTGGATACAGGGGTTACCACTGAAGCTTTCTTT.

This rearrangement joins TRBV6-1 to TRBJ1-2, with TRBD1 identical over 7 bases. The germline V gene encodes CDR1 MNHNS and CDR2 SASEGT. This CDR3 contains 13 residues. The V segment lost 7 bases and the J segment 8 bases; nucleotides outside the gene matches: 10. The CDR3 reads CASTIRQGRGYTF. The CDR3 DNA is TGTGCCAGCACAATCCGACAGGGCCGGGGCTACACCTTC.

The chain employs TRBV30 and TRBJ2-7, with D possibly matching TRBD1 (6 bases). V was clipped by 1 base and J by 2 bases, with 9 bases between them. Germline loops: CDR1 GTSNPN, CDR2 SVGIG (reference sequence). CDR3 length equals 13 residues. CDR3 sequence reads: CAWSGDRPYEQYF. The CDR3 nucleotides read TGTGCCTGGAGTGGTGACAGGCCCTACGAGCAGTACTTC.

This clone was recorded a few times. The chain carries TRBV14 and TRBJ2-7, with TRBD1 matching 7 bases. Germline CDR1 SGHDN, CDR2 FVKESK. CDR3 length: 14 residues. Trimming cost V 3 bases and J 1 base; bases outside gene matches: 3. CDR3 sequence: CASSQMTGSYEQYF. The CDR3 bases are TGTGCCAGCAGCCAGATGACAGGGTCCTACGAGCAGTACTTC. The full variable domain, completed using reference TRBV14 and TRBJ2-7, is EAGVTQFPSHSVIEKGQTVTLRCDPISGHDNLYWYRRVMGKEIKFLLHFVKESKQDESGMPNNRFLAERTGGTYSTLKVQPAELEDSGVYFCASSQMTGSYEQYFGPGTRLTVT.

In DNA form, the CDR3 reads TGCGCCAGCAGCCAAGAGGAGGGTCTATGGGAAAAACTGTTTTTT. Protein sequence: CASSQEEGLWEKLFF. V gene TRBV4-1 combines with J gene TRBJ1-4; no clear D. The V gene's germline CDR1 is MGHRA and CDR2 YSYEKL. V was pared by 0 bases and J by 8 bases, with 13 bases between. The CDR3 loop spans 15 amino acids.

This clone was counted once. CDR3 DNA sequence: TGTGCCAGTAGCTCGACAGCTCCTGGAAACACCATATATTTT. It translates to CASSSTAPGNTIYF. The chain is built from TRBV19 and TRBJ1-3, with D possibly being TRBD1 (5 bases). Per the germline V gene, CDR1 is LNHDA and CDR2 is SQIVND (reference sequence). V was trimmed by 6 bases and J by 2 bases, leaving 11 bases between them. This CDR3 region has 14 residues.

The chain joins TRBV6-1 to TRBJ2-5; D is undetermined. The germline V gene encodes CDR1 MNHNS and CDR2 SASEGT. This CDR3 region has 15 residues. The V end lost 5 bases, the J end lost 1 base, and 14 bases lay between the germline ends. The CDR3 DNA follows: TGTGCCAGCAGTCTCAGCGTACCCAGCCAAGAGACCCAGTACTTC. The encoded protein is CASSLSVPSQETQYF.

This chain links TRBV6-1 with TRBJ2-6; D gene ambiguous. Germline CDR1 and CDR2: MNHNS and SASEGT. V dropped 4 bases and J dropped 1 base, with 8 bases sitting between them. CDR3 length equals 15 residues. CDR3 amino acids: CASSADLSGANVLTF. CDR3 nucleotides: TGTGCCAGCAGTGCAGACTTGTCTGGGGCCAACGTCCTGACTTTC.